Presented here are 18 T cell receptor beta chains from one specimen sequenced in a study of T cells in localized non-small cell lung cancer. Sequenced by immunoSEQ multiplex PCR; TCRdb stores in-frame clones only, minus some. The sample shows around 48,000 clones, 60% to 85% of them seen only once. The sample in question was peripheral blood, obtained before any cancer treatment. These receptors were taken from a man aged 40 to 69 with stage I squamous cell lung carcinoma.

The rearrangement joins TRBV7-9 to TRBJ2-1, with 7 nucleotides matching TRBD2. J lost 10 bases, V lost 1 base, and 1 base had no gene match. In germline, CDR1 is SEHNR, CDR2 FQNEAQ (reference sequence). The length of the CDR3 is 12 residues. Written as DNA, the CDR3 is TGTGCCAGCAGCTTAGGACTAGCAGAGCAGTTCTTC. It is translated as CASSLGLAEQFF.

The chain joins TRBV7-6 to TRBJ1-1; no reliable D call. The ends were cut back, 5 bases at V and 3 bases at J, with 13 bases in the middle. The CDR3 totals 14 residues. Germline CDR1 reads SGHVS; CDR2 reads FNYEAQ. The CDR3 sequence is CASSPGSWDTEAFF. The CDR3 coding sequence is TGTGCCAGCAGCCCCGGGTCTTGGGACACTGAAGCTTTCTTT.

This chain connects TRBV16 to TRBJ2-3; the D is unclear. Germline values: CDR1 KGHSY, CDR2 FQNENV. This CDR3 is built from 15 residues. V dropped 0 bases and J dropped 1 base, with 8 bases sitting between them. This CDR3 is CASSQSSPRTDTQYF. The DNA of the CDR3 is TGTGCCAGCAGCCAATCTTCACCTCGCACAGATACGCAGTATTTT. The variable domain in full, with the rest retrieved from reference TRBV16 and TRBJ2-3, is GEEVAQTPKHLVRGEGQKAKLYCAPIKGHSYVFWYQQVLKNEFKFLISFQNENVFDETGMPKERFSAKCLPNSPCSLEIQATKLEDSAVYFCASSQSSPRTDTQYFGPGTRLTVL.

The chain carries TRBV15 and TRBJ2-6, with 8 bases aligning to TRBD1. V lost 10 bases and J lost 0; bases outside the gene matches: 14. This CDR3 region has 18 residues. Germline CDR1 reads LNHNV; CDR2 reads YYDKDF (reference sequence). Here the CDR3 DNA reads TGTGCCATCTCGTCCGGGACAGGCTATCCCTCTGGGGCCAACGTCCTGACTTTC. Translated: CAISSGTGYPSGANVLTF. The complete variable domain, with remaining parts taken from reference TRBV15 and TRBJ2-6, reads DAMVIQNPRYQVTQFGKPVTLSCSQTLNHNVMYWYQQKSSQAPKLLFHYYDKDFNNEADTPDNFQSRRPNTSFCFLDIRSPGLGDTAMYLCAISSGTGYPSGANVLTFGAGSRLTVL.

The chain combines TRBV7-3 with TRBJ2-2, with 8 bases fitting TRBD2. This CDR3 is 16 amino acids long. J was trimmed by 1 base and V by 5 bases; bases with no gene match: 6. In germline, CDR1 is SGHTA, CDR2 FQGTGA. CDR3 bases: TGTGCCAGCAGCCCCCCCAGCGGGGGGAACACCGGGGAGCTGTTTTTT. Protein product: CASSPPSGGNTGELFF.

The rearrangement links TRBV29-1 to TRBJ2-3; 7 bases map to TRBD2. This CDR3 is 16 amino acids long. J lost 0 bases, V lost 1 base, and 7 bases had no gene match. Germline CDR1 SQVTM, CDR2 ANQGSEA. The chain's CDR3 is CSVEGVRGVSTDTQYF. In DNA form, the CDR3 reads TGCAGCGTTGAAGGGGTTCGGGGGGTGAGCACAGATACGCAGTATTTT.

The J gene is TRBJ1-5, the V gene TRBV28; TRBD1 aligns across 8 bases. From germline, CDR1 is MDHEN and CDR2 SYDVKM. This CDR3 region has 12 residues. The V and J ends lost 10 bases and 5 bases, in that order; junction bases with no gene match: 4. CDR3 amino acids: CATTTGDQPQHF. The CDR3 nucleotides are TGTGCCACCACGACAGGGGATCAGCCCCAGCATTTT.

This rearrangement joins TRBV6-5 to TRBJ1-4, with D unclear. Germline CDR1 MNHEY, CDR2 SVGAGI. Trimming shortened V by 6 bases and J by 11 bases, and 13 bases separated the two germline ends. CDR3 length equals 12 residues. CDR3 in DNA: TGTGCCAGCAGGGATTCCCGGAAGAAACTGTTTTTT. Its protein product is CASRDSRKKLFF.

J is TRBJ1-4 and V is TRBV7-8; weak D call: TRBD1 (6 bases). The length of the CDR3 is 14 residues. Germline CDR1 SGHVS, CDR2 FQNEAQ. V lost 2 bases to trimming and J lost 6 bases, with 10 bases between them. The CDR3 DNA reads TGTGCCAGCAGCTTAAACAGGGCGGATGAAAAACTGTTTTTT. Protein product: CASSLNRADEKLFF.

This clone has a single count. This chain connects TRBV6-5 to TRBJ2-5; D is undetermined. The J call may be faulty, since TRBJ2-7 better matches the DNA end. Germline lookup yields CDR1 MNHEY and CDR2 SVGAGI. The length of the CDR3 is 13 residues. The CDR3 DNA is TGTGCCAGCAGCCCCGGGCTTGACTACGAGCAGTACTTC. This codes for CASSPGLDYEQYF.

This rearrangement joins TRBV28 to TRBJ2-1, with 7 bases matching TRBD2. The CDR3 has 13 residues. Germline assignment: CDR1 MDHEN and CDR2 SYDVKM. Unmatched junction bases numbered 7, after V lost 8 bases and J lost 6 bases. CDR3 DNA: TGTGCCAGCGCCCTTTCGGGGGGCAATGAGCAGTTCTTC. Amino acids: CASALSGGNEQFF.

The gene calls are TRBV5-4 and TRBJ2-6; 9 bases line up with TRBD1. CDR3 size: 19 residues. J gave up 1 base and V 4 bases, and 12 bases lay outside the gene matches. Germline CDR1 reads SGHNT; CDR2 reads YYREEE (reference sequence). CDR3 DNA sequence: TGTGCCAGCAGCATGAGTGGGACAGGGCTTCGATCTGGGGCCAACGTCCTGACTTTC. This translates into CASSMSGTGLRSGANVLTF.

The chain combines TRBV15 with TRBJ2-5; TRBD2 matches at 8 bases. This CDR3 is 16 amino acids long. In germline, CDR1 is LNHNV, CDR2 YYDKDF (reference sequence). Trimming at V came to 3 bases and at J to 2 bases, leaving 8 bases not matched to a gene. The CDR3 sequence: CATSSPGGLGQETQYF. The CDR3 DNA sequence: TGTGCCACCAGCAGTCCGGGGGGACTAGGGCAAGAGACCCAGTACTTC.

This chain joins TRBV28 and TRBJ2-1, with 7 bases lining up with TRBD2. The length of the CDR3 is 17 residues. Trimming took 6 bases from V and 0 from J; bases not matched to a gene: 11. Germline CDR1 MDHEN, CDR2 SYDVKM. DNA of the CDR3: TGTGCCAGCAGCTCCACCTTCGGCGGGAGCTCCTACAATGAGCAGTTCTTC. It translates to CASSSTFGGSSYNEQFF.

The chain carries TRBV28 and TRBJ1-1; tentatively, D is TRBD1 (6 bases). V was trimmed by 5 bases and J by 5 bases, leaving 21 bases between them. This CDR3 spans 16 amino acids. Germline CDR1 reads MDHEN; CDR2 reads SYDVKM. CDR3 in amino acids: CASSPGILETGTEAFF. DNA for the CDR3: TGTGCCAGCAGTCCCGGGATCCTAGAAACAGGGACTGAAGCTTTCTTT. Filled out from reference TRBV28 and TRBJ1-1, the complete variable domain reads DVKVTQSSRYLVKRTGEKVFLECVQDMDHENMFWYRQDPGLGLRLIYFSYDVKMKEKGDIPEGYSVSREKKERFSLILESASTNQTSMYLCASSPGILETGTEAFFGQGTRLTVV.

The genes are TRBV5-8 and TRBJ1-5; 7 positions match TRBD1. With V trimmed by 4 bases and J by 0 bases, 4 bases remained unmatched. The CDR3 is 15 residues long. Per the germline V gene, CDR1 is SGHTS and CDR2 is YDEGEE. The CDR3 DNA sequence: TGTGCCAGCAGCCTGACAGGGTATAGCAATCAGCCCCAGCATTTT. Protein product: CASSLTGYSNQPQHF.

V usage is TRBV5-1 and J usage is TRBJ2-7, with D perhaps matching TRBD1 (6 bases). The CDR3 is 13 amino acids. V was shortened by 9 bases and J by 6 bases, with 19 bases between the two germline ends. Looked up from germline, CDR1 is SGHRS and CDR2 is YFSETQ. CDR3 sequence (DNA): TGCGCCACCCGGACAGTGGGTAACGGCGAGCAGTACTTC. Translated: CATRTVGNGEQYF.

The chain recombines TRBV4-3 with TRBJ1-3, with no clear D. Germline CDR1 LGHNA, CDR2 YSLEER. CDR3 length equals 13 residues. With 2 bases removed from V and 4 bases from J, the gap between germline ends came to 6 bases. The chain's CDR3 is CASSQKQGNTIYF. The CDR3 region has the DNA TGCGCCAGCAGCCAAAAGCAAGGAAACACCATATATTTT.